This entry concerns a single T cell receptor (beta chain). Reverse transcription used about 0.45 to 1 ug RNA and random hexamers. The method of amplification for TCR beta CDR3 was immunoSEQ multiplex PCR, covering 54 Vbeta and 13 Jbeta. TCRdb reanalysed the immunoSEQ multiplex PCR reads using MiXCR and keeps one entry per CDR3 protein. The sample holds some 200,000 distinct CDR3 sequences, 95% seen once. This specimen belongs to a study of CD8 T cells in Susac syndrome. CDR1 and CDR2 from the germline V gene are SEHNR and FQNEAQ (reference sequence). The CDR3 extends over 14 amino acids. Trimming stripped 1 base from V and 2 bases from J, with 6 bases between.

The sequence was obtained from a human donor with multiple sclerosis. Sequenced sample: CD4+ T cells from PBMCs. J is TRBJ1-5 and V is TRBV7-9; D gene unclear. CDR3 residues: CASSLEGGNQPQHF. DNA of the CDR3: TGTGCCAGCAGCTTAGAGGGCGGCAATCAGCCCCAGCATTTT. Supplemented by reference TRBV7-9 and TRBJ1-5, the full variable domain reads DTGVSQNPRHKITKRGQNVTFRCDPISEHNRLYWYRQTLGQGPEFLTYFQNEAQLEKSRLLSDRFSAERPKGSFSTLEIQRTEQGDSAMYLCASSLEGGNQPQHFGDGTRLSIL.